The TCR beta chain under discussion was sequenced for a study of PD-1 blockade in classical Hodgkin lymphoma. Overall study context: Patients were administered nivolumab (3 mg/kg intravenously) every 2 weeks.

Broader study findings: Prior to therapy, complete responders displayed diversity much like that of newly diagnosed patients.

In this sample, this clone turned up a few times. Its antigen is unidentified. Assay: immunoSEQ multiplex PCR; the TCRdb copy retains only in-frame clones and omits some. The table records roughly 97,000 clones, around 80% of them present only once. Autologous stem cell transplantation was followed by relapse in every patient, and brentuximab vedotin exposure varied. Material: peripheral blood mononuclear cells (PBMCs), obtained at baseline. The TCR was taken from a human donor with classical Hodgkin lymphoma.

The DNA of the CDR3 is TGCGCCAGCAGCCCCTCGTCCGGGAACACTGAAGCTTTCTTT. Translation gives CASSPSSGNTEAFF. The chain has TRBV5-1 and TRBJ1-1; D ambiguous. Germline CDR1 is SGHRS and CDR2 is YFSETQ. The CDR3 consists of 14 residues. The V and J ends lost 4 bases and 1 base respectively, with 11 bases between them. Supplemented by reference TRBV5-1 and TRBJ1-1, the full variable domain reads KAGVTQTPRYLIKTRGQQVTLSCSPISGHRSVSWYQQTPGQGLQFLFEYFSETQRNKGNFPGRFSGRQFSNSRSEMNVSTLELGDSALYLCASSPSSGNTEAFFGQGTRLTVV.